The entry that follows covers one T cell receptor beta chain sequence. As yet, its antigen is unknown. These data originate in a study of T cell responses to AZD1222 COVID-19 vaccine. Overall study findings and caveats: Most donors were white British and more were female, and clonal diversity was possibly underestimated. Vaccine-associated CD4 TCRs ranged over spike, dominating at 160-218 and 743-854. Baseline antibody screening turned up just a handful of seropositive AZD1222 recipients.

TCRdb's table, derived via immunoSEQ multiplex PCR, lists solely in-frame clones and lacks some. The table lists roughly 120,000 clones, around 88% of them singletons. The starting material was peripheral blood, obtained on day 0 of AZD1222 vaccination. The sequence was collected from an adult in good health.

CDR3 sequence (DNA): TGTGCCAGCAGTTACTCTACCCTTGGAGGCACTGAAGCTTTCTTT. It encodes CASSYSTLGGTEAFF. J is TRBJ1-1 and V is TRBV6-5; the D is unclear. V was cut by 0 bases and J by 4 bases, with 12 bases left in between. CDR3 length equals 15 residues. Germline CDR1 is MNHEY and CDR2 is SVGAGI.